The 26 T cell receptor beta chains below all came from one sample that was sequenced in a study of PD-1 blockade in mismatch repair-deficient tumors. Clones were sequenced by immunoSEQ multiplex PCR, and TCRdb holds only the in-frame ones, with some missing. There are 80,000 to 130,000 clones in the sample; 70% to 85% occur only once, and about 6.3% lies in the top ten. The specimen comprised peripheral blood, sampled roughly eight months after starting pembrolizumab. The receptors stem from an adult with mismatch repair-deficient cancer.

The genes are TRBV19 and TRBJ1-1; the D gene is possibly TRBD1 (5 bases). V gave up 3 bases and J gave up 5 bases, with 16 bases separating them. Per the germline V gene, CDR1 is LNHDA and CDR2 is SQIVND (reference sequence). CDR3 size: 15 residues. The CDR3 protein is CASSMLEGSGTEAFF. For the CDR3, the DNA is TGTGCCAGTAGTATGCTTGAGGGGAGTGGAACTGAAGCTTTCTTT.

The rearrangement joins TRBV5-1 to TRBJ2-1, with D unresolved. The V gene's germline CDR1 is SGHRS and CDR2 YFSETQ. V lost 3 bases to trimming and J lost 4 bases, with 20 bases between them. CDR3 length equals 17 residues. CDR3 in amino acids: CASSSLTTQEAYNEQFF. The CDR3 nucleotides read TGCGCCAGCAGCTCCCTGACGACACAAGAAGCTTACAATGAGCAGTTCTTC.

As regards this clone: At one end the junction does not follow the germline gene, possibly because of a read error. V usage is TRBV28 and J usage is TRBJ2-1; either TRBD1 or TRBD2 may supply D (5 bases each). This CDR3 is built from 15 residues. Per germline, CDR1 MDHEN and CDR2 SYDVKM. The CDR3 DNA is TGTGCCAGCGGTTTGGGGGTCAGCTCCTACAATGAGCAGTTCTTC. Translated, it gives CASGLGVSSYNEQFF.

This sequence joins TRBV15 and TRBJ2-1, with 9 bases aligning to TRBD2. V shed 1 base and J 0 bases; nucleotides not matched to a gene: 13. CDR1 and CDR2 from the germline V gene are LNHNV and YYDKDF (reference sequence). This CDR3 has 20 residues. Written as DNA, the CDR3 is TGTGCCACCAGCAGAGTTGGCCTAGCGGGGATACAAAGCTCCTACAATGAGCAGTTCTTC. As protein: CATSRVGLAGIQSSYNEQFF.

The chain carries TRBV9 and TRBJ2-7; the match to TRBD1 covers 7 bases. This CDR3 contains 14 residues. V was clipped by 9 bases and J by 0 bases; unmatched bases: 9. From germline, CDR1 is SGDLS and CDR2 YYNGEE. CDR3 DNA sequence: TGTGCCAAACAGGGGCCAAAGAGCTCCTACGAGCAGTACTTC. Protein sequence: CAKQGPKSSYEQYF.

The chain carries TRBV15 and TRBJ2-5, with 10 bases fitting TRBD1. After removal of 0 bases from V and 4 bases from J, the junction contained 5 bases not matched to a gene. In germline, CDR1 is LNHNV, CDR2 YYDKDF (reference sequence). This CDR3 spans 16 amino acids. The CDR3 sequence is CATSRDWGDRGETQYF. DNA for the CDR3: TGTGCCACCAGCAGAGATTGGGGGGACAGGGGAGAGACCCAGTACTTC.

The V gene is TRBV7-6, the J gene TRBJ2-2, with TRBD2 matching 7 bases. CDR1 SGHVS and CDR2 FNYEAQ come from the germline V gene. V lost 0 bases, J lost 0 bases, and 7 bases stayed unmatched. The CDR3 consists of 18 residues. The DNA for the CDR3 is TGTGCCAGCAGCTTAGCTGTCGGGAGGTCAGCGAACACCGGGGAGCTGTTTTTT. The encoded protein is CASSLAVGRSANTGELFF.

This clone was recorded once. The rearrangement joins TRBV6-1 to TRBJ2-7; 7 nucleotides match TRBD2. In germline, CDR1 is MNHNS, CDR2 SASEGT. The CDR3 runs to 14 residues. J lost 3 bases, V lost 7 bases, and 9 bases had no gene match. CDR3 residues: CASTLTSRNYEQYF. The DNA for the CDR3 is TGTGCCAGCACCTTGACTAGCAGAAACTACGAGCAGTACTTC.

The CDR3 DNA sequence: TGCAGCGCAGGACGGTGGGGAGAAAAACTGTTTTTT. Translation gives CSAGRWGEKLFF. V and J are TRBV29-1 and TRBJ1-4; D is unclear. The CDR3 is made up of 12 amino acids. Germline CDR1 and CDR2: SQVTM and ANQGSEA. The germline V and J ends were trimmed by 7 bases and 8 bases, with 14 bases remaining between them.

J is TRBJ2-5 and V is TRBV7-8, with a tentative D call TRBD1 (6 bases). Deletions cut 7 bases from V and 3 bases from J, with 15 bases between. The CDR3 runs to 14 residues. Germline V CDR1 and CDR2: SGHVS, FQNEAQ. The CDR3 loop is CASTRGSGKETQYF. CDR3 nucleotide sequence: TGTGCCAGCACTAGGGGGTCGGGAAAAGAGACCCAGTACTTC.

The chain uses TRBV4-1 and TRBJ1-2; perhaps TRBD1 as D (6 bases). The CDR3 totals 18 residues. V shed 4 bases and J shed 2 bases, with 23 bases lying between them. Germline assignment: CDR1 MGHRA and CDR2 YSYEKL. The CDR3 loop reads CASSRVDGGGQGNYGYTF. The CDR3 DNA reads TGCGCCAGCAGCCGTGTTGACGGAGGGGGTCAAGGGAACTATGGCTACACCTTC.

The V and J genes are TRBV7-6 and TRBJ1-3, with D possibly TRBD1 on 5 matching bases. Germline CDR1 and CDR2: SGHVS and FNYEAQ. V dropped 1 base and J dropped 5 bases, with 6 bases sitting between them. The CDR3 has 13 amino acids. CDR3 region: CASSLDRRNTIYF. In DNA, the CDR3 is TGTGCCAGCAGCTTAGACAGGCGAAACACCATATATTTT.

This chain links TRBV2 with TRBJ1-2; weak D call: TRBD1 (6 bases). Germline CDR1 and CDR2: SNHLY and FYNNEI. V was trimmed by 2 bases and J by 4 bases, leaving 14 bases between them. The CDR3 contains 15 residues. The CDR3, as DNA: TGTGCCAGCAGTGAATTGACAGGTTATTCCTATGGCTACACCTTC. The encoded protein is CASSELTGYSYGYTF.

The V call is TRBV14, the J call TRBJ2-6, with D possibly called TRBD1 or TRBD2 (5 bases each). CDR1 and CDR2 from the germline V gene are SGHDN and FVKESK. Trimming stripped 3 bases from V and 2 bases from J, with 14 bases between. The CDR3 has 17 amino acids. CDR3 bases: TGTGCCAGCAGCCATGCACAGGAGGACCCTGGGGCCAACGTCCTGACTTTC. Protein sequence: CASSHAQEDPGANVLTF.

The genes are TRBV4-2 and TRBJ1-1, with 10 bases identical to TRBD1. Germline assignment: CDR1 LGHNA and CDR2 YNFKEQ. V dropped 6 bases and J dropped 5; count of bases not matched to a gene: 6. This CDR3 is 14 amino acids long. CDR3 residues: CASSYRDRGTEAFF. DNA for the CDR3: TGTGCCAGCAGTTATCGGGACAGGGGAACTGAAGCTTTCTTT.

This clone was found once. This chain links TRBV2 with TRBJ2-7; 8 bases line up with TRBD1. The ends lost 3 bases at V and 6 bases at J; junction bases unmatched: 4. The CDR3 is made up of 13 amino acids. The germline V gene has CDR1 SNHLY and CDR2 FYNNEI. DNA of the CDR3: TGTGCCAGCAGTGACAGGGGGCAACGCGAGCAGTACTTC. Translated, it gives CASSDRGQREQYF.

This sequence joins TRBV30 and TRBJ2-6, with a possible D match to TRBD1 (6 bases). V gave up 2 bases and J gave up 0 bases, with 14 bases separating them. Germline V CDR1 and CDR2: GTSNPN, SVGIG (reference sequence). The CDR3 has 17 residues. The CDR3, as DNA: TGTGCCTGGAGTACAGGGCGGACAGCCTCTGGGGCCAACGTCCTGACTTTC. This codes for CAWSTGRTASGANVLTF.

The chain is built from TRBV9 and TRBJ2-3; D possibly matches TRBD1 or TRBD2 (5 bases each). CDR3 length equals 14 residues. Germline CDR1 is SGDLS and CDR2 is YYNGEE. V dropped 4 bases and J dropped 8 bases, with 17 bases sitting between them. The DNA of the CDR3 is TGTGCCAGCAGCTTAGACTATACTGGGGGTACGCAGTATTTT. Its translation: CASSLDYTGGTQYF.

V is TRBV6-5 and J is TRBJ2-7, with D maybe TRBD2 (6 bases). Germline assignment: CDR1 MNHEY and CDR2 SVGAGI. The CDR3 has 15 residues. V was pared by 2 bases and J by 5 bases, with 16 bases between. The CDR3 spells CASSYTGDLPDEQYF. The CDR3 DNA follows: TGTGCCAGCAGTTACACGGGAGACCTCCCGGACGAGCAGTACTTC.

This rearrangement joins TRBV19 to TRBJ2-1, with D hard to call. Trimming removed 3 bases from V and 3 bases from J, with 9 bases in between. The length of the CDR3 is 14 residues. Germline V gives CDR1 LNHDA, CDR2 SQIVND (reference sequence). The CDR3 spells CASSIGRYYNEQFF. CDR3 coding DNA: TGTGCCAGTAGTATTGGCAGGTACTACAATGAGCAGTTCTTC.

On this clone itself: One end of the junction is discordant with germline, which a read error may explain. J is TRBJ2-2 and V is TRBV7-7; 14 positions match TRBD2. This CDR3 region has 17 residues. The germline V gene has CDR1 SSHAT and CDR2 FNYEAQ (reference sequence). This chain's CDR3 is CASSPTSGRAGTGELFF. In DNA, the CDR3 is TGTGCTAGCAGCCCGACTAGCGGGAGGGCCGGTACCGGGGAGCTGTTTTTT.

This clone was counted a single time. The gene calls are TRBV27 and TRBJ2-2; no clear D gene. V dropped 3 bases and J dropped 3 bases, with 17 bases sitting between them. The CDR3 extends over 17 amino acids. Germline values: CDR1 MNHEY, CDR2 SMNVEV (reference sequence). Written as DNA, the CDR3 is TGTGCCAGCAGTTTGGGGTCAGGCTCCCTGTACACCGGGGAGCTGTTTTTT. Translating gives CASSLGSGSLYTGELFF.

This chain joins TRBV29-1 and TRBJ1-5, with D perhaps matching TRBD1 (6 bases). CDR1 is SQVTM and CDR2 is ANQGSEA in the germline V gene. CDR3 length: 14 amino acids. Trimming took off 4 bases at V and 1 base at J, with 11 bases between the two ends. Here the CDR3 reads CSVAGDASNQPQHF. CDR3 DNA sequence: TGCAGCGTTGCAGGGGATGCAAGCAATCAGCCCCAGCATTTT.

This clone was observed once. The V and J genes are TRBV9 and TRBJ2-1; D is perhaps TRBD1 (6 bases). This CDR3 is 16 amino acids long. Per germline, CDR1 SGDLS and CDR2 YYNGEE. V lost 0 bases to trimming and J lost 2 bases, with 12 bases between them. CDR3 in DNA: TGTGCCAGCAGCGTAGCCGGGACACGGACCTACAATGAGCAGTTCTTC. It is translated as CASSVAGTRTYNEQFF.

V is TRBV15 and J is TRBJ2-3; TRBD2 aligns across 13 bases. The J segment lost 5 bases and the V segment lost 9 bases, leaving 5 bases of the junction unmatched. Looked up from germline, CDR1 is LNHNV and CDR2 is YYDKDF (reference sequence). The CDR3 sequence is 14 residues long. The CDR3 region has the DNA TGTGCCACGGGACTAGCGGGATTAGGAGATACGCAGTATTTT. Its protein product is CATGLAGLGDTQYF.

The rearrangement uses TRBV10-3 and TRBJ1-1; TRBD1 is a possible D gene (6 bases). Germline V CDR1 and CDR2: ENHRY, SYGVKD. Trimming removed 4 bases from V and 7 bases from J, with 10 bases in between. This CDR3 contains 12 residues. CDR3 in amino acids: CAISGGAHEAFF. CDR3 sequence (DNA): TGTGCCATCAGTGGGGGGGCGCATGAAGCTTTCTTT.